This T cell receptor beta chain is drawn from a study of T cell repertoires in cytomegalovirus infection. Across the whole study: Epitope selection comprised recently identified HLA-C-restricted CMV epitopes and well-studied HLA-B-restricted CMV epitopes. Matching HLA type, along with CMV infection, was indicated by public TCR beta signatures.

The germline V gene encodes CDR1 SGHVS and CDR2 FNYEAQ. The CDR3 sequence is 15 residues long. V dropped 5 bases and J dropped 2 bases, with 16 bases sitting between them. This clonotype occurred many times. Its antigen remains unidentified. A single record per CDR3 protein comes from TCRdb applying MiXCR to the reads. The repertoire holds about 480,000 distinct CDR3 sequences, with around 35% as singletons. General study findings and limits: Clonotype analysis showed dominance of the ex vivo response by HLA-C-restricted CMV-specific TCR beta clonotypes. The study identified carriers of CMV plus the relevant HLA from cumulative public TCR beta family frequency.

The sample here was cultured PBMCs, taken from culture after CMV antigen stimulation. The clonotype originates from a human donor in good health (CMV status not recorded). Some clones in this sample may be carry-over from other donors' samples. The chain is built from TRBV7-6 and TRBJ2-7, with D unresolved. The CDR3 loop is CASSPGSNGTYEQYF. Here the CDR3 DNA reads TGTGCCAGCAGCCCTGGTTCAAATGGTACCTACGAGCAGTACTTC. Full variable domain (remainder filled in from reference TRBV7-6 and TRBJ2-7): GAGVSQSPRYKVTKRGQDVALRCDPISGHVSLYWYRQALGQGPEFLTYFNYEAQQDKSGLPNDRFSAERPEGSISTLTIQRTEQRDSAMYRCASSPGSNGTYEQYFGPGTRLTVT.